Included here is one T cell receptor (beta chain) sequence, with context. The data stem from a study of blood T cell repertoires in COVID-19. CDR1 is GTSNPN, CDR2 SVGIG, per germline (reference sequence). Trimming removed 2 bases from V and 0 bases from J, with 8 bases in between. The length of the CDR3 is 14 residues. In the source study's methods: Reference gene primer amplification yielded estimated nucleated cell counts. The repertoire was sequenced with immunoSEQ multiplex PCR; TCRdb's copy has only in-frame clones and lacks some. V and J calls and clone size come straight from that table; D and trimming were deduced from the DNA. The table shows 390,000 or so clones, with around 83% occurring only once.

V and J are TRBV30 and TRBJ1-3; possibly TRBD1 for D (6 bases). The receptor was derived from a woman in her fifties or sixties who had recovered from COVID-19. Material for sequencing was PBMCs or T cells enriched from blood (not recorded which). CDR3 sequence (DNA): TGTGCCTGGAGTATGACAGGCTCTGGAAACACCATATATTTT. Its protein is CAWSMTGSGNTIYF.